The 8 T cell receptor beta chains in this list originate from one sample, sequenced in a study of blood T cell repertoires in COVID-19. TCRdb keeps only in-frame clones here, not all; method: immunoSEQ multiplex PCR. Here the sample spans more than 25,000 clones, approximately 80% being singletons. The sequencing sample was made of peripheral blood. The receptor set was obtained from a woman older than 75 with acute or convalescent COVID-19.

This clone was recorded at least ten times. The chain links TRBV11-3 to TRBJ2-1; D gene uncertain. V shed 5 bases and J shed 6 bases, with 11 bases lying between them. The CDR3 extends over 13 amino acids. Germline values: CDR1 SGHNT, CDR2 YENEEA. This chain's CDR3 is CASSQSLGNEQFF. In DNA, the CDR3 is TGTGCCAGCAGCCAAAGTCTAGGCAATGAGCAGTTCTTC.

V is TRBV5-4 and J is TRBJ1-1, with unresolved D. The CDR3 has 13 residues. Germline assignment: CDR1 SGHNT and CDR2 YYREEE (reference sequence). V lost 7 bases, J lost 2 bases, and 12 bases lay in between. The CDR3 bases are TGTGCCAGCGTTAATCGGGGAAACACTGAAGCTTTCTTT. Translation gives CASVNRGNTEAFF.

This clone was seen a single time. CDR3 residues: CASGGLGNIQYF. The CDR3 nucleotides read TGTGCCAGCGGAGGGCTGGGAAACATTCAGTACTTC. The rearrangement links TRBV19 to TRBJ2-4, with D possibly matching TRBD2 (6 bases). Germline assignment: CDR1 LNHDA and CDR2 SQIVND (reference sequence). The V end was cut by 9 bases, the J end by 6 bases, with 12 bases between. The length of the CDR3 is 12 residues.

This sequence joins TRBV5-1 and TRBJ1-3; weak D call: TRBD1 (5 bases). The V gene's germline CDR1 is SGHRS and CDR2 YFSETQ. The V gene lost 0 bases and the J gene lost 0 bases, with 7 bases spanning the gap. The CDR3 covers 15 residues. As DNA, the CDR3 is TGCGCCAGCAGCTTGGGGGGACTCTCTGGAAACACCATATATTTT. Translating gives CASSLGGLSGNTIYF.

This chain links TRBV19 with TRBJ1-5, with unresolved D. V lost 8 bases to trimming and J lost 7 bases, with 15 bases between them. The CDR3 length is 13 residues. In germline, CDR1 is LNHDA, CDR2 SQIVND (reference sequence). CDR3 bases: TGTGCCAGTTCGCACCCAGGTGCACAGCCCCAGCATTTT. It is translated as CASSHPGAQPQHF.

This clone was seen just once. Here the CDR3 DNA reads TGTGCCACCAGCAGGGTGGACAGTGGGAGCAATCAGCCCCAGCATTTT. Translated: CATSRVDSGSNQPQHF. The V and J genes are TRBV15 and TRBJ1-5; possible D gene TRBD1, 6 bases. Between the trimmed V and J ends, which lost 3 bases and 1 base, there was a span of 13 bases. Germline assignment: CDR1 LNHNV and CDR2 YYDKDF (reference sequence). The CDR3 is made up of 16 amino acids.

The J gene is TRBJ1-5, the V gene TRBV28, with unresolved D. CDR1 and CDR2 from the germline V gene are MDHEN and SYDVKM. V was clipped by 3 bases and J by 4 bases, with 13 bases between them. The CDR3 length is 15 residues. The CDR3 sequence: CASSFGTAENQPQHF. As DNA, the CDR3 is TGTGCCAGCAGTTTCGGAACTGCGGAAAATCAGCCCCAGCATTTT.

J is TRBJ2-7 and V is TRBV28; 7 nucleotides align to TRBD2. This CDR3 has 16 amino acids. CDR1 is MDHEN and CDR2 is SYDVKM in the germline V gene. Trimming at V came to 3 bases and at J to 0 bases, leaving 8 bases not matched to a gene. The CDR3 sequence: CASSFLGRGSSYEQYF. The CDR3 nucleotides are TGTGCCAGCAGTTTTTTAGGGCGGGGGAGCTCCTACGAGCAGTACTTC.